This TCR beta chain was obtained from a study of TIL therapy for anti-PD-1-resistant metastatic lung cancer. Overall study: Tumors carried a median about 1.6 non-synonymous mutations per megabase.

The germline V gene encodes CDR1 SGHAT and CDR2 FQNNGV. The CDR3 has 13 residues. V was trimmed by 3 bases and J by 1 base, leaving 6 bases between them. This was the immunoSEQ v3 assay. The repertoire was sequenced with immunoSEQ multiplex PCR; TCRdb's copy has only in-frame clones and lacks some. The sample contains more than 55,000 clones, under 75% of which appear only once. Time point reported: pre-treatment sample, taken before nivolumab and TIL therapy. This sequence joins TRBV11-2 and TRBJ1-1, with a possible D match to TRBD1 (5 bases). The TCR sequence derives from a person aged 30 to 80 with non-small cell lung cancer. This specimen consisted of blood, obtained at baseline. CDR3 bases: TGTGCCAGCAGCTTCGGGGGGAACACTGAAGCTTTCTTT. It encodes CASSFGGNTEAFF.